These T cell receptor beta chains were read from a single sample in a study of control samples from healthy donors and cancer patients. Method: immunoSEQ multiplex PCR; TCRdb's copy keeps in-frame clones and lacks some. In the table there are 80,000 or so clones, approximately 89% of which are singletons. Sequencing was performed on blood. Receptor source: a middle-aged man in good health. Both conserved end residues are part of each CDR3. The order of the fields is clone size, J gene, D gene, V gene, CDR3 DNA, CDR3 protein. A D gene is named only where the DNA matches it firmly. Not all rows give a size; the values are once, few, many and, for expanded clones, a class.

>NA|TRBJ2-5|NA|TRBV23-1
TGCGCCAGCAGTCAGTTTGTGGAGACCCAGTACTTC
CASSQFVETQYF
>NA|TRBJ1-2|NA|TRBV10-3
TGTGCCTCAACAACAGAAATGGTCTATGGCTACACCTTC
CASTTEMVYGYTF
>NA|TRBJ1-2|NA|TRBV27
TGTGCCAGCAGTTTAGCGGGGAACTATGGCTACACCTTC
CASSLAGNYGYTF
>NA|TRBJ2-3|TRBD1|TRBV6-2/TRBV6-3
TGTGCCAGCAGTAACCACAGGGGACGCGCAGATACGCAGTATTTT
CASSNHRGRADTQYF
>NA|TRBJ1-2|TRBD1|TRBV19
TGTGCCAGTAGTATAACTCGGACAGGGTCCTATGGCTACACCTTC
CASSITRTGSYGYTF
>NA|TRBJ1-6|TRBD1|TRBV15
TGTGCCACCAGCAGATTGGGACAGGCGAGCTCCTATAATTCACCCCTCCACTTT
CATSRLGQASSYNSPLHF
>NA|TRBJ2-3|TRBD1|TRBV7-9
TGTGCCAGCAGCCTCCGGGACAGCATGACAGATACGCAGTATTTT
CASSLRDSMTDTQYF
>NA|TRBJ2-7|TRBD1|TRBV3-1/TRBV3-2
TGTGCCAGCAGCCCCTGGGACAGCTTCGGGGAGCAGTACTTC
CASSPWDSFGEQYF
>once|TRBJ1-2|TRBD1|TRBV29-1
TGCAGCGTTGAATTGGAAAGGCGGGACAGGGGGCTGGGTGGCTACACCTTC
CSVELERRDRGLGGYTF
>NA|TRBJ1-1|NA|TRBV12-5
TGTGCTAGTGGTTTGGCCCTCTCCGGACCTGGGACTGAAGCTTTCTTT
CASGLALSGPGTEAFF